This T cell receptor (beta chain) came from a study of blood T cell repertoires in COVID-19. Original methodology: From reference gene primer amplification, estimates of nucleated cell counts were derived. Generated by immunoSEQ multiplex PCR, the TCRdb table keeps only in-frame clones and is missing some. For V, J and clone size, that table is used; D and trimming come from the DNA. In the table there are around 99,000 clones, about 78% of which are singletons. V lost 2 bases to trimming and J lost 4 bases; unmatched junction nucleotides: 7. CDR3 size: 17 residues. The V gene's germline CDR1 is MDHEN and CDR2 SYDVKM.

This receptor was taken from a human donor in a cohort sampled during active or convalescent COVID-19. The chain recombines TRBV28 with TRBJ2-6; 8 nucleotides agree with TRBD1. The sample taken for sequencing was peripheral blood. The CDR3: CASSLPGGVSGANVLTF. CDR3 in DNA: TGTGCCAGCAGTTTACCAGGGGGCGTCTCCGGGGCCAACGTCCTGACTTTC.